This TCR beta chain was captured in a study of CXCR3-negative and CXCR3-positive naive CD8 T cells. The CDR3 is made up of 17 amino acids. Per the germline V gene, CDR1 is MDHEN and CDR2 is SYDVKM. In preparing the TRB cDNA libraries, 5' RACE with UMI labels was used. TCRdb reanalyzed the 5' RACE reads, giving one entry per CDR3 protein sequence and no DNA. Its table lists around 140,000 distinct CDR3 sequences. Overall study findings and caveats: Cryopreserved cells showed partially decreased CXCR3 expression, and most assays used fresh PBMCs. Compared with CXCR3-negative naive cells, CXCR3-positive naive cells showed more hydrophobic TRB CDR3s. Memory, not naive, CXCR3-negative and CXCR3-positive cells differed in TRBV-TRBJ usage.

Sorts performed in triplicate captured 320,000 or so cells each from every CD8+ T cell subset. Definition of naive CD8+ T cells rested on a CD45RO-CCR7+CD27+CD95- profile. Turning to this clonotype: The antigen remains unidentified.

The sequence was obtained from a human donor in good health. Some clones in this sample may be carry-over from other donors' samples. The chain has TRBV28 and TRBJ2-3; TCRdb picks TRBD1, but there is no DNA to check that call. The source material was naive CXCR3+ CD8+ T cells from blood. The subset here: CD45RO-CCR7+CD27+CD95- naive CD8+ T cells expressing CXCR3 (TNR3+). The CDR3 spells CASSFLDRGLPLDTQYF.